Following are 17 T cell receptor beta chains from one sample sequenced in a study of T cell responses to AZD1222 COVID-19 vaccine. Sequencing was performed with immunoSEQ multiplex PCR; in TCRdb, only in-frame clones are kept and a portion is missing. This sample has 100,000 to 150,000 clones, with 90% found just once. The specimen was peripheral blood, collected on day 0 of MenACWY control vaccination. All receptors derive from an adult in good health.

The genes are TRBV29-1 and TRBJ1-2; D is perhaps TRBD1 (5 bases). Between the trimmed V and J ends, which lost 4 bases and 4 bases, there was a span of 16 bases. Germline CDR1 and CDR2: SQVTM and ANQGSEA. The CDR3 length is 14 residues. The CDR3: CSVGGHSSSYGYTF. For the CDR3, the DNA is TGCAGCGTTGGAGGACATAGCTCTTCCTATGGCTACACCTTC.

The CDR3 bases are TGTGCCAGCAGTTTATTTGTAGCGGGAGGCTCCTACGAGCAGTACTTC. The encoded protein is CASSLFVAGGSYEQYF. The gene calls are TRBV27 and TRBJ2-7; 10 bases are shared with TRBD2. The germline CDR1 and CDR2 sequences are MNHEY and SMNVEV (reference sequence). This CDR3 comprises 16 residues. With V trimmed by 1 base and J by 0 bases, 3 bases remained unmatched.

J is TRBJ1-1 and V is TRBV4-1; D remains unclear. Trimming left V 3 bases short and J 1 base short, with 12 bases between. Germline CDR1 and CDR2: MGHRA and YSYEKL. The CDR3 covers 15 residues. For the CDR3, the DNA is TGCGCCAGCAGCCAGATCAAGCCAAAGAACACTGAAGCTTTCTTT. Translating it yields CASSQIKPKNTEAFF.

The chain recombines TRBV27 with TRBJ1-5, with D maybe TRBD1 (6 bases). The CDR3 is made up of 14 amino acids. The germline CDR1 and CDR2 sequences are MNHEY and SMNVEV (reference sequence). With 6 bases removed from V and 9 bases from J, the gap between germline ends came to 18 bases. CDR3 amino acids: CASSRGGSLGPQHF. The CDR3 bases are TGTGCCAGCAGCAGGGGAGGGAGCCTAGGGCCCCAGCATTTT.

This clone was picked up one time. This rearrangement joins TRBV4-3 to TRBJ1-2; D is uncertain. Germline V gene sequence: CDR1 LGHNA, CDR2 YSLEER. Trimming took 1 base from V and 1 from J, leaving 13 bases between them. CDR3 length equals 16 residues. The CDR3, as DNA: TGCGCCAGCAGCCAAGGAACCACGGCGCTTAACTATGGCTACACCTTC. This codes for CASSQGTTALNYGYTF.

The chain uses TRBV18 and TRBJ2-3; no clear D gene. The V gene lost 1 base and the J gene lost 5 bases, with 7 bases spanning the gap. This CDR3 has 13 residues. Germline V CDR1 and CDR2: KGHSH, LQKENI. CDR3 amino acids: CASSPLLKDTQYF. As DNA, the CDR3 is TGTGCCAGCTCACCACTCCTGAAAGATACGCAGTATTTT.

This rearrangement joins TRBV28 to TRBJ1-1; D gene uncertain. The CDR3 has 14 amino acids. The germline V gene has CDR1 MDHEN and CDR2 SYDVKM. The ends were cut back, 7 bases at V and 1 base at J, with 13 bases in the middle. The CDR3 region has the DNA TGTGCCAGCACCAAAAGCGTGGGGAACACTGAAGCTTTCTTT. The encoded protein is CASTKSVGNTEAFF.

J is TRBJ2-7 and V is TRBV11-2; D unresolved. Per germline, CDR1 SGHAT and CDR2 FQNNGV. The length of the CDR3 is 14 residues. V shed 1 base and J shed 0 bases, with 7 bases lying between them. CDR3 in DNA: TGTGCCAGCAGCTTAGGATTTTTCTCCTACGAGCAGTACTTC. Encoded protein: CASSLGFFSYEQYF.

This rearrangement joins TRBV24-1 to TRBJ1-2; 10 nucleotides match TRBD1. Trimming cost V 9 bases and J 4 bases; bases outside gene matches: 10. CDR1 and CDR2 (germline): KGHDR, SFDVKD. This CDR3 is built from 15 residues. The CDR3 spells CATCCGTGETYGYTF. The CDR3 DNA reads as TGTGCCACCTGTTGCGGGACAGGGGAGACCTATGGCTACACCTTC.

V usage is TRBV28 and J usage is TRBJ2-7, with a weak D call TRBD1 (7 bases). Deletions cut 3 bases from V and 5 bases from J, with 14 bases between. CDR1 MDHEN and CDR2 SYDVKM come from the germline V gene. The CDR3 extends over 14 amino acids. In DNA, the CDR3 is TGTGCCAGCAGTTTCGTGCAGGGGGGAGACGAGCAGTACTTC. This codes for CASSFVQGGDEQYF. Together with reference TRBV28 and TRBJ2-7, the CDR3 gives the full variable domain: DVKVTQSSRYLVKRTGEKVFLECVQDMDHENMFWYRQDPGLGLRLIYFSYDVKMKEKGDIPEGYSVSREKKERFSLILESASTNQTSMYLCASSFVQGGDEQYFGPGTRLTVT.

The chain couples TRBV11-2 to TRBJ1-4; tentative D call: TRBD1 (5 bases). CDR3 length: 15 amino acids. Trimming shortened V by 4 bases and J by 4 bases, and 13 bases separated the two germline ends. Germline values: CDR1 SGHAT, CDR2 FQNNGV. The CDR3 DNA is TGTGCCAGCAGCTCGCAGGGAATAAGTAATGAAAAACTGTTTTTT. It codes for CASSSQGISNEKLFF. Using reference TRBV11-2 and TRBJ1-4 for the parts outside the CDR3, the full variable domain is EAGVAQSPRYKIIEKRQSVAFWCNPISGHATLYWYQQILGQGPKLLIQFQNNGVVDDSQLPKDRFSAERLKGVDSTLKIQPAKLEDSAVYLCASSSQGISNEKLFFGSGTQLSVL.

J is TRBJ2-2 and V is TRBV27, with D hard to call. The germline CDR1 and CDR2 sequences are MNHEY and SMNVEV (reference sequence). This CDR3 is built from 17 residues. Trimming removed 2 bases from V and 0 bases from J, with 13 bases in between. CDR3 residues: CASSLLGTHSNTGELFF. CDR3 bases: TGTGCCAGCAGTTTACTCGGTACACACTCGAACACCGGGGAGCTGTTTTTT.

The chain couples TRBV3-1 (or the pseudogene TRBV3-2) to TRBJ2-1; 9 positions match TRBD2. From germline, CDR1 is LGHDT and CDR2 YNNKEL (reference sequence). The CDR3 has 17 amino acids. J was trimmed by 4 bases and V by 0 bases; bases with no gene match: 7. The CDR3 sequence: CASSQDVIAGVYNEQFF. The CDR3 DNA sequence: TGTGCCAGCAGCCAAGATGTAATAGCGGGAGTTTACAATGAGCAGTTCTTC.

The CDR3: CASSEFRDRVDEQFF. The CDR3 DNA is TGTGCCAGCAGTGAATTCCGGGACAGGGTCGATGAGCAGTTCTTC. This chain uses TRBV25-1 with TRBJ2-1; 9 bases align to TRBD1. CDR1 and CDR2 from the germline V gene are MGHDK and SYGVNS. The V segment lost 1 base and the J segment 8 bases; nucleotides outside the gene matches: 6. The CDR3 has 15 residues.

The rearrangement uses TRBV2 and TRBJ2-4, with D tentatively TRBD2 (6 bases). Germline values: CDR1 SNHLY, CDR2 FYNNEI. The length of the CDR3 is 14 residues. Trimming stripped 7 bases from V and 1 base from J, with 11 bases between. Here the CDR3 reads CASTNGGAKNIQYF. CDR3 bases: TGTGCCAGCACCAATGGGGGGGCCAAAAACATTCAGTACTTC.

This clone was counted between two and nine times. The chain uses TRBV7-9 and TRBJ1-3, with 7 bases matching TRBD1. V gave up 5 bases and J gave up 0 bases; unmatched junction bases: 13. The CDR3 extends over 18 amino acids. Germline-derived CDR1 and CDR2 are SEHNR and FQNEAQ (reference sequence). This CDR3 is CASSHPTTGTSSGNTIYF. In nucleotides, the CDR3 is TGTGCCAGCAGCCACCCCACGACAGGGACCAGCTCTGGAAACACCATATATTTT.

The chain combines TRBV11-2 with TRBJ2-1; 9 nucleotides align to TRBD1. The CDR3 runs 18 residues. The germline V gene encodes CDR1 SGHAT and CDR2 FQNNGV. The V and J ends lost 0 bases and 7 bases, in that order; junction bases with no gene match: 13. This chain's CDR3 is CASSLEGQGLTTRNEQFF. Here the CDR3 DNA reads TGTGCCAGCAGCTTAGAAGGACAGGGGCTAACTACACGAAATGAGCAGTTCTTC. The full variable domain, its missing parts supplied by reference TRBV11-2 and TRBJ2-1, is EAGVAQSPRYKIIEKRQSVAFWCNPISGHATLYWYQQILGQGPKLLIQFQNNGVVDDSQLPKDRFSAERLKGVDSTLKIQPAKLEDSAVYLCASSLEGQGLTTRNEQFFGPGTRLTVL.